Listed below are T cell receptor beta chains from one sample, sequenced in a study of blood T cell repertoires in COVID-19. Some clones are missing from TCRdb's copy, which holds only in-frame ones; the method was immunoSEQ multiplex PCR. The sample contains 250,000 to 300,000 clones, around 89% of which appear only once. Sample: peripheral blood. Receptors originate from a woman aged 55 to 70 with acute or convalescent COVID-19. CDR3s include the opening cysteine and the closing phenylalanine or tryptophan. Each record gives: CDR3 protein, V gene, clone size. Size is stated for part of the rows, as once, few or many counts, or as a class when the clone is expanded.

CDR3: CATSGGGLGETQYF
V: TRBV24-1
size: -

CDR3: CASSYSGTGRTEAFF
V: TRBV28
size: -

CDR3: CASSYPMDRAATDTQYF
V: TRBV6-2/TRBV6-3
size: -

CDR3: CASSLPPEETQYF
V: TRBV7-2
size: -

CDR3: CASSQGLAGGNEQFF
V: TRBV5-4
size: -

CDR3: CASTQGSYGYTF
V: TRBV19
size: -

CDR3: CASSLEQGAIPGNTIYF
V: TRBV7-6
size: -

CDR3: CASSSAVLSGANVLTF
V: TRBV28
size: -

CDR3: CASSMGPGQGAYEQYF
V: TRBV19
size: -

CDR3: CTSSPQSRTGVSPLHF
V: TRBV1
size: -

CDR3: CASSLARLAGGPTDTQYF
V: TRBV11-3
size: few

CDR3: CASSPVRSGATSRETQYF
V: TRBV5-8
size: -

CDR3: CATSGRTGAWEGSYNEQFF
V: TRBV24-1
size: -

CDR3: CASSPTSGGARVGELFF
V: TRBV11-2
size: -

CDR3: CASSVDQPQHF
V: TRBV25-1
size: -